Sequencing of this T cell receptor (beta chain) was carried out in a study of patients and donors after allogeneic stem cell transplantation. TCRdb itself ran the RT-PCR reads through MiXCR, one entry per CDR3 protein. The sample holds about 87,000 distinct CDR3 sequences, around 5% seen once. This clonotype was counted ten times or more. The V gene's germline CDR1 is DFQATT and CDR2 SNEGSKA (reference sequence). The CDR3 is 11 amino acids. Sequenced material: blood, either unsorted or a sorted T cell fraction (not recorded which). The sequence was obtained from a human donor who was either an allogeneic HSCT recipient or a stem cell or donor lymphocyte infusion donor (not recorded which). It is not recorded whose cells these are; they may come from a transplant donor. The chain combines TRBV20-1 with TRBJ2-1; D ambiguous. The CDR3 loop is CTPSSRREQFF. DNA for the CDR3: TGCACCCCGTCCAGTCGGCGTGAGCAGTTCTTC.